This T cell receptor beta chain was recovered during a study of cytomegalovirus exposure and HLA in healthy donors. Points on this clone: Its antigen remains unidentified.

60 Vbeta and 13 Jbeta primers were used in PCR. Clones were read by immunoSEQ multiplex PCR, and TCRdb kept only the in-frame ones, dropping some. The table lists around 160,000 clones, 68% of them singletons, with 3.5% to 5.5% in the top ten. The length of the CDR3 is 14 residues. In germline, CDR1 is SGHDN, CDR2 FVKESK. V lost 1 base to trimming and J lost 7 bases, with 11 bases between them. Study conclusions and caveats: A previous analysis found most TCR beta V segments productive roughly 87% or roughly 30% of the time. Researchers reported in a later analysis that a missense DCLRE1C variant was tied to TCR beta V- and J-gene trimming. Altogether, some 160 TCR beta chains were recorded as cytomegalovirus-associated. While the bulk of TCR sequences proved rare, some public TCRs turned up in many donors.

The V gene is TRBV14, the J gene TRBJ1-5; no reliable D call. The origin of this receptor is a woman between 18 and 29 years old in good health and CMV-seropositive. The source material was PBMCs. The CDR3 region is CASSQGGPTQPQHF. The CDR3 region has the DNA TGTGCCAGCAGCCAAGGAGGTCCGACCCAGCCCCAGCATTTT. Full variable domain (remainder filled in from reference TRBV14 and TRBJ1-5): EAGVTQFPSHSVIEKGQTVTLRCDPISGHDNLYWYRRVMGKEIKFLLHFVKESKQDESGMPNNRFLAERTGGTYSTLKVQPAELEDSGVYFCASSQGGPTQPQHFGDGTRLSIL.